One and the same sample provided the 26 T cell receptor beta chains below, sequenced in a study of shared T cell receptors in the human thymus. Sequenced by immunoSEQ multiplex PCR; TCRdb stores in-frame clones only, minus some. The sample holds 540,000 or so clones, approximately 80% seen once. These records were also assigned to another study, of human thymus T cells.

What was sequenced was thymocytes. These receptors were taken from a boy younger than two with a congenital heart defect.

This sequence joins TRBV4-3 and TRBJ2-7, with 11 bases aligning to TRBD1. CDR1 is LGHNA, CDR2 YSLEER, per germline. The ends lost 3 bases at V and 6 bases at J; junction bases unmatched: 4. This CDR3 spans 14 amino acids. The CDR3 region is CASSQTGTGGEQYF. Here the CDR3 DNA reads TGCGCCAGCAGCCAGACCGGGACAGGGGGCGAGCAGTACTTC.

The chain joins TRBV2 to TRBJ2-6; TRBD1 agrees at 11 bases. CDR1 SNHLY and CDR2 FYNNEI come from the germline V gene. J was trimmed by 0 bases and V by 4 bases; bases with no gene match: 5. CDR3 length: 18 residues. The CDR3 sequence is CASSGRTGGHSGANVLTF. The CDR3 bases are TGTGCCAGCAGTGGGAGGACAGGGGGCCACTCTGGGGCCAACGTCCTGACTTTC.

This clone appeared a single time. The rearrangement uses TRBV5-6 and TRBJ2-7, with 14 bases matching TRBD2. Germline trimming cut 3 bases from V and 3 bases from J; bases unmatched to any gene: 11. This CDR3 contains 18 residues. CDR1 and CDR2 (germline): SGHDT, YYEEEE. The CDR3 sequence is CASSSLGTSGGVRYEQYF. The CDR3 DNA is TGTGCCAGCAGCTCCCTGGGGACTAGCGGGGGTGTCCGCTACGAGCAGTACTTC.

The genes are TRBV11-2 and TRBJ1-3; a weak D match, TRBD1 (5 bases). There are 17 residues in the CDR3. CDR1 SGHAT and CDR2 FQNNGV come from the germline V gene. V shed 4 bases and J shed 3 bases, with 19 bases lying between them. CDR3 nucleotides: TGTGCCAGCAGCTCCCGGGACTCTGGCTACGGTGGAAACACCATATATTTT. Its translation is CASSSRDSGYGGNTIYF.

This rearrangement joins TRBV10-1 to TRBJ2-1, with 8 positions matching TRBD1. V trimming: 4 bases; J trimming: 7 bases; junction bases outside the gene matches: 15. The germline V gene encodes CDR1 WNHNN and CDR2 SYGVQD (reference sequence). The CDR3 length is 17 residues. The CDR3 DNA follows: TGCGCCAGCAGTGGGCCCGACCCTGGACAGGGTCGGAATGAGCAGTTCTTC. This sequence encodes CASSGPDPGQGRNEQFF.

The chain carries TRBV19 and TRBJ1-2; 8 positions agree with TRBD1. V dropped 5 bases and J dropped 5; count of bases not matched to a gene: 13. In germline, CDR1 is LNHDA, CDR2 SQIVND (reference sequence). The CDR3 is made up of 16 amino acids. The CDR3 DNA reads TGTGCCAGTAGTTCCGGGACAGGCCCCTGGCCTTATGGCTACACCTTC. Translation gives CASSSGTGPWPYGYTF.

The CDR3 bases are TGTGCCAGCAGCTCTCGACAGGGGGGCACCGGGGAGCTGTTTTTT. Translating gives CASSSRQGGTGELFF. The chain has TRBV4-2 and TRBJ2-2, with TRBD1 identical over 9 bases. Germline-derived CDR1 and CDR2 are LGHNA and YNFKEQ. The CDR3 totals 15 residues. Trimming took 5 bases from V and 4 from J; bases not matched to a gene: 5.

The chain employs TRBV9 and TRBJ2-3; 11 positions agree with TRBD2. The CDR3 runs to 15 residues. The trim removed 4 bases at V and 3 bases at J, leaving 4 bases unmatched. Looked up from germline, CDR1 is SGDLS and CDR2 is YYNGEE. This CDR3 is CASSSLAGGTDTQYF. CDR3 coding DNA: TGTGCCAGCAGCTCCTTAGCGGGAGGGACAGATACGCAGTATTTT.

The chain uses TRBV27 and TRBJ1-4, with D uncertain. The germline gives CDR1 MNHEY, CDR2 SMNVEV (reference sequence). The CDR3 extends over 15 amino acids. V dropped 6 bases and J dropped 0 bases, with 11 bases sitting between them. In DNA, the CDR3 is TGTGCCAGCAGACCCTACAGTACAACTAATGAAAAACTGTTTTTT. It codes for CASRPYSTTNEKLFF.

The genes are TRBV27 and TRBJ2-3; 9 bases fit TRBD2. This CDR3 contains 15 residues. From germline, CDR1 is MNHEY and CDR2 SMNVEV (reference sequence). Trimming took 5 bases from V and 1 from J; bases not matched to a gene: 4. In DNA, the CDR3 is TGTGCCAGCAGTCTAGCGGGAAGGGGCACAGATACGCAGTATTTT. Translation: CASSLAGRGTDTQYF.

The chain employs TRBV5-1 and TRBJ2-1, with a weak D call TRBD2 (6 bases). V lost 4 bases and J 0 bases, leaving 14 bases between the germline ends. The CDR3 extends over 16 amino acids. CDR1 is SGHRS, CDR2 YFSETQ, per germline. CDR3 nucleotides: TGCGCCAGCAGCCCGGCCGGGACTCTCTCCTACAATGAGCAGTTCTTC. Translated: CASSPAGTLSYNEQFF.

The chain couples TRBV4-3 to TRBJ2-7; the match to TRBD2 covers 15 bases. Per the germline V gene, CDR1 is LGHNA and CDR2 is YSLEER. Trimming at V came to 4 bases and at J to 3 bases, leaving 7 bases not matched to a gene. The CDR3 is made up of 17 amino acids. CDR3 bases: TGCGCCAGCAGCCCCCAGTGGGGACTAGCGGGAGGCTACGAGCAGTACTTC. It is translated as CASSPQWGLAGGYEQYF.

The chain joins TRBV25-1 to TRBJ2-1; 7 bases fit TRBD2. The germline V gene encodes CDR1 MGHDK and CDR2 SYGVNS. Losses at the gene ends were 3 bases for V and 0 bases for J; bases not matched to a gene: 8. This CDR3 contains 17 residues. The CDR3, as DNA: TGTGCCAGCAGTGATAGGTGGCGGGAGAGCTCCTACAATGAGCAGTTCTTC. Protein: CASSDRWRESSYNEQFF.

The rearrangement joins TRBV6-5 to TRBJ2-7; tentatively, D is TRBD2 (6 bases). The CDR3 contains 14 residues. V lost 7 bases and J lost 2, with 15 bases in between. Germline values: CDR1 MNHEY, CDR2 SVGAGI. The CDR3 DNA reads as TGTGCCAGCAAATGGCGCGGGACTGCCTACGAGCAGTACTTC. Translating it yields CASKWRGTAYEQYF.

V is TRBV18 and J is TRBJ2-7, with TRBD1 matching 7 bases. The trim removed 6 bases at V and 1 base at J, leaving 12 bases unmatched. This CDR3 spans 16 amino acids. In germline, CDR1 is KGHSH, CDR2 LQKENI. CDR3 nucleotide sequence: TGTGCCAGCTCCCAAACTCACAGGGGACCTTCCTACGAGCAGTACTTC. Translated, it gives CASSQTHRGPSYEQYF.

This chain uses TRBV6-6 with TRBJ2-7; possibly TRBD2 for D (6 bases). Trimming stripped 5 bases from V and 3 bases from J, with 17 bases between. The CDR3 is made up of 15 amino acids. Per the germline V gene, CDR1 is MNHNY and CDR2 is SVGAGI (reference sequence). DNA of the CDR3: TGTGCCAGCAGTGGACCTTGGGGGAGGAGCTACGAGCAGTACTTC. As protein: CASSGPWGRSYEQYF.

The chain has TRBV5-1 and TRBJ2-1; 12 positions agree with TRBD2. Germline V gene lookup returns CDR1 SGHRS and CDR2 YFSETQ. CDR3 length: 20 residues. J lost 4 bases, V lost 2 bases, and 16 bases had no gene match. The CDR3: CASSLWLTSGSILTYNEQFF. The CDR3 DNA reads TGCGCCAGCAGCTTATGGTTGACTAGCGGGAGCATTTTGACTTACAATGAGCAGTTCTTC.

The chain employs TRBV28 and TRBJ2-3; D is uncertain. The CDR3 spans 16 residues. Looked up from germline, CDR1 is MDHEN and CDR2 is SYDVKM. Trimming shortened V by 3 bases and J by 0 bases, and 13 bases separated the two germline ends. The CDR3 spells CASSLPSPGSTDTQYF. CDR3 in DNA: TGTGCCAGCAGTTTGCCTTCCCCGGGTAGCACAGATACGCAGTATTTT.

The genes are TRBV2 and TRBJ1-1; D might be TRBD1 (6 bases). CDR3 length equals 15 residues. V was trimmed by 2 bases and J by 1 base, leaving 11 bases between them. Looked up from germline, CDR1 is SNHLY and CDR2 is FYNNEI. The CDR3 DNA sequence: TGTGCCAGCAGTGAATCGGTCAGGGGGAACACTGAAGCTTTCTTT. It yields the protein CASSESVRGNTEAFF.

This chain connects TRBV6-5 to TRBJ2-7, with unresolved D. The germline CDR1 and CDR2 sequences are MNHEY and SVGAGI. There are 15 residues in the CDR3. V was pared by 5 bases and J by 0 bases, with 14 bases between. For the CDR3, the DNA is TGTGCCAGCAGTCACGCGAGCGAAAGCTCCTACGAGCAGTACTTC. Amino acid sequence: CASSHASESSYEQYF.

There are a few counts of this clone. This rearrangement joins TRBV5-6 to TRBJ2-3; 9 nucleotides match TRBD2. Unmatched junction bases numbered 14, after V lost 4 bases and J lost 8 bases. CDR1 SGHDT and CDR2 YYEEEE come from the germline V gene. The CDR3 loop spans 16 amino acids. The CDR3 sequence is CASSDGLAPIKGTQYF. The CDR3 region has the DNA TGTGCCAGCAGCGACGGACTAGCGCCTATTAAGGGTACGCAGTATTTT.

V gene TRBV10-1 combines with J gene TRBJ2-1; 7 bases are a match to TRBD2. Germline CDR1 WNHNN, CDR2 SYGVQD (reference sequence). V was clipped by 9 bases and J by 6 bases; unmatched bases: 11. The CDR3 is made up of 14 amino acids. As DNA, the CDR3 is TGCGCCAGATCAAGTGGGAGGGCCCTCAATGAGCAGTTCTTC. Residues: CARSSGRALNEQFF.

The chain is built from TRBV27 and TRBJ2-1, with 10 bases matching TRBD1. J was trimmed by 3 bases and V by 2 bases; bases with no gene match: 10. The length of the CDR3 is 18 residues. Looked up from germline, CDR1 is MNHEY and CDR2 is SMNVEV (reference sequence). The CDR3 DNA reads TGTGCCAGCAGTTTACACGGACAGGGGGTGGCCGGCTACAATGAGCAGTTCTTC. As protein: CASSLHGQGVAGYNEQFF.

The chain has TRBV27 and TRBJ1-1; D not certain. Per germline, CDR1 MNHEY and CDR2 SMNVEV (reference sequence). V was pared by 7 bases and J by 0 bases, with 6 bases between. This CDR3 spans 12 amino acids. This CDR3 reads CASIGMNTEAFF. The CDR3 DNA follows: TGTGCCAGCATTGGCATGAACACTGAAGCTTTCTTT.

J is TRBJ1-1 and V is TRBV29-1, with TRBD1 matching 9 bases. Germline-derived CDR1 and CDR2 are SQVTM and ANQGSEA. With V trimmed by 7 bases and J by 0 bases, 24 bases remained unmatched. This CDR3 spans 20 amino acids. CDR3 in amino acids: CSAAGFGGDRDASMNTEAFF. The CDR3 DNA is TGCAGCGCCGCTGGGTTCGGCGGGGACAGGGACGCGTCTATGAACACTGAAGCTTTCTTT.

The rearrangement joins TRBV14 to TRBJ2-1, with 9 positions matching TRBD1. CDR1 is SGHDN, CDR2 FVKESK, per germline. The CDR3 contains 18 residues. The trim removed 8 bases at V and 0 bases at J, leaving 14 bases unmatched. CDR3 sequence (DNA): TGTGCCAGCTACGGGGGACAGGGCCCTAACAGCTCCTACAATGAGCAGTTCTTC. This gives the protein CASYGGQGPNSSYNEQFF. Full variable domain (missing parts from reference TRBV14 and TRBJ2-1): EAGVTQFPSHSVIEKGQTVTLRCDPISGHDNLYWYRRVMGKEIKFLLHFVKESKQDESGMPNNRFLAERTGGTYSTLKVQPAELEDSGVYFCASYGGQGPNSSYNEQFFGPGTRLTVL.